A selection of T cell receptor beta chains follows, all from one sample in a study of spatial heterogeneity in lung cancer. TCRdb recomputed calls from the 5' RACE reads with MiXCR, one row per CDR3 protein. Of about 21,000 distinct CDR3 sequences listed, approximately 2.8% are singletons. The input for sequencing was lung tumor tissue, taken at surgery. The receptors derive from a male donor with early-stage non-small cell lung cancer. Each CDR3 is given with its conserved first and last residue. Fields, in order: clone size, D gene, J gene, V gene, CDR3 protein, CDR3 DNA. The D gene is left open where the match is weak. Clone size is not always given. Where it is, it says once, few, many or a class for expanded clones.

abundance: many
d_gene: TRBD1
j_gene: TRBJ2-3
v_gene: TRBV5-1
CDR3aa: CASSLVQGAPTDTQYF
CDR3nt: TGCGCCAGCAGCTTGGTGCAGGGGGCACCCACAGATACGCAGTATTTT

abundance: many
d_gene: TRBD2
j_gene: TRBJ2-5
v_gene: TRBV4-3
CDR3aa: CASSHWTSQETQYF
CDR3nt: TGCGCCAGCAGCCACTGGACTAGCCAAGAGACCCAGTACTTC

abundance: many
d_gene: TRBD2
j_gene: TRBJ2-3
v_gene: TRBV10-3
CDR3aa: CAISASSGRGTDTQYF
CDR3nt: TGTGCCATCAGTGCGTCTAGCGGGAGAGGCACAGATACGCAGTATTTT

abundance: NA
d_gene: NA
j_gene: TRBJ2-5
v_gene: TRBV28
CDR3aa: CASSFRDGSETQYF
CDR3nt: TGTGCCAGCAGTTTCCGCGACGGGAGTGAGACCCAGTACTTC

abundance: many
d_gene: TRBD1
j_gene: TRBJ1-4
v_gene: TRBV4-3
CDR3aa: CASSQERRQGNEKLFF
CDR3nt: TGCGCCAGCAGCCAAGAGAGGAGACAGGGAAATGAAAAACTGTTTTTT

abundance: many
d_gene: NA
j_gene: TRBJ2-7
v_gene: TRBV6-1
CDR3aa: CASSEWAMLRRVFYEQYF
CDR3nt: TGTGCCAGCAGTGAATGGGCCATGCTGAGAAGAGTATTCTACGAGCAGTACTTC

abundance: many
d_gene: TRBD1
j_gene: TRBJ2-7
v_gene: TRBV7-8
CDR3aa: CASSSRGQEGYEQYF
CDR3nt: TGTGCCAGCAGCTCTAGGGGACAGGAGGGCTACGAGCAGTACTTC

abundance: many
d_gene: TRBD2
j_gene: TRBJ2-1
v_gene: TRBV7-9
CDR3aa: CASSDGTSFDEQFF
CDR3nt: TGTGCCAGCAGCGATGGGACTAGCTTCGATGAGCAGTTCTTC

abundance: many
d_gene: TRBD1
j_gene: TRBJ2-7
v_gene: TRBV5-1
CDR3aa: CASSSGEGARGQYF
CDR3nt: TGCGCCAGCAGTTCAGGAGAGGGGGCGCGCGGGCAGTACTTC

abundance: many
d_gene: TRBD1
j_gene: TRBJ2-3
v_gene: TRBV24-1
CDR3aa: CATSGQKLDTQYF
CDR3nt: TGTGCCACCTCGGGACAGAAGCTAGATACGCAGTATTTT

abundance: many
d_gene: NA
j_gene: TRBJ1-5
v_gene: TRBV6-1
CDR3aa: CASSPLGRPGGNQPQHF
CDR3nt: TGTGCCAGCAGCCCCCTGGGGAGACCGGGAGGCAATCAGCCCCAGCATTTT

abundance: few
d_gene: NA
j_gene: TRBJ2-3
v_gene: TRBV5-1
CDR3aa: CATGEGGGTDTQYF
CDR3nt: TGCGCCACCGGTGAGGGAGGTGGCACAGATACGCAGTATTTT

abundance: medium-sized
d_gene: NA
j_gene: TRBJ1-2
v_gene: TRBV7-6
CDR3aa: CASSPGPYGYTF
CDR3nt: TGTGCCAGCAGCCCTGGACCCTATGGCTACACCTTC

abundance: many
d_gene: TRBD2
j_gene: TRBJ2-2
v_gene: TRBV6-1
CDR3aa: CASSVLAGGPSNTGELFF
CDR3nt: TGTGCCAGCAGTGTACTAGCGGGAGGGCCCTCGAACACCGGGGAGCTGTTTTTT

abundance: many
d_gene: NA
j_gene: TRBJ2-5
v_gene: TRBV5-1
CDR3aa: CASSFGGGNDQETQYF
CDR3nt: TGCGCCAGCAGCTTCGGTGGCGGGAACGACCAAGAGACCCAGTACTTC

abundance: many
d_gene: NA
j_gene: TRBJ2-2
v_gene: TRBV9
CDR3aa: CASSVRRSGELFF
CDR3nt: TGTGCCAGCAGCGTACGACGATCCGGGGAGCTGTTTTTT